The present T cell receptor beta chain was sequenced within a study of blood T cells in healthy people across ages. Study observations and caveats: Per million T cells, TCR beta diversity dropped roughly linearly as age increased. Naive T cell percentage showed a strong correlation with the diversity of TCR beta.

A sample-barcoded 5' primer and a J-beta primer mix were used in a second PCR of roughly 7 to 11 cycles. All cDNA molecules were each tagged by a template-switch adaptor with 12 random nucleotides. A single record per CDR3 protein comes from TCRdb applying MiXCR to the 5' RACE reads. Among 800,000 to 950,000 distinct CDR3 sequences listed, 40% to 60% were seen once. This clonotype has more than one count but fewer than ten. Its antigen remains unknown. The sequenced sample consisted of blood. The receptor comes from a man aged 30-40 years in good health.

The CDR3 region has the DNA TGTGCCATCAGTGGCACTAGCGGTCTCGGTACGCAGTATTTT. Translated, it gives CAISGTSGLGTQYF. The chain is built from TRBV10-3 and TRBJ2-3; 8 bases line up with TRBD2. Germline CDR1 and CDR2: ENHRY and SYGVKD. The CDR3 has 14 amino acids. V dropped 4 bases and J dropped 8; count of bases not matched to a gene: 8.